Sequencing of this T cell receptor (beta chain) was carried out in a study of blood T cell repertoires in COVID-19. Study summary: The United States, Italy and Spain supplied acute and convalescent COVID-19 samples. PBMCs, B-cell-depleted T cells, or T cells were the source of the cDNA or gDNA that made up the material.

In the original workflow: Reference gene primers were amplified, and this amplification served to estimate nucleated cell counts. Profiling relied on immunoSEQ multiplex PCR, and the TCRdb table lists in-frame clones only, not all of them. V and J calls and clone size are given by that table; D and trimming were obtained from the DNA. The data hold some 73,000 clones, with 65% to 85% observed a single time. Losses at the gene ends were 3 bases for V and 9 bases for J; bases not matched to a gene: 10. Germline lookup yields CDR1 MDHEN and CDR2 SYDVKM. This CDR3 spans 15 amino acids. This TCR derives from a human donor in a cohort sampled during active COVID-19. This sequence joins TRBV28 and TRBJ2-1; 8 nucleotides match TRBD1. The sample was peripheral blood. DNA for the CDR3: TGTGCCAGCAGTTTCGGGCCGACAGGGGAGATTGAGCAGTTCTTC. Translation: CASSFGPTGEIEQFF.